A selection of T cell receptor beta chains follows, all from one sample in a study of CD8+ T cells in alopecia areata. Profiling relied on immunoSEQ multiplex PCR, and the TCRdb table lists in-frame clones only, not all of them. The sample contains roughly 150,000 clones, more than 45% of which appear only once. The sample was CD8+ T cells sorted from blood, taken at week 0. The receptors stem from a human donor with alopecia areata. Each CDR3 is given without its conserved first and last residue. Each record gives: J gene, V gene, CDR3 protein.

>TRBJ1-2|TRBV19
ASSLTGYGYT
>TRBJ2-1|TRBV13
ASSFEHNEQL
>TRBJ1-5|TRBV7-6
ASSSNSDQPQH
>TRBJ2-2|TRBV29-1
SVILTEMHTGELF
>TRBJ1-1|TRBV27
ASSLDVGTEAF
>TRBJ1-5|TRBV27
ASSLSQTGASNQPQH
>TRBJ1-1|TRBV15
ATSRVNTEAF
>TRBJ2-2|TRBV25-1
ASSEPRTYTGELF
>TRBJ1-2|TRBV27
ASSPGLTGSYGYT
>TRBJ1-2|TRBV4-3
ASSQDSGQGDGYT
>TRBJ2-1|TRBV30
AWRPGPEQF
>TRBJ1-4|TRBV9
ASSVNRGRDEKLF